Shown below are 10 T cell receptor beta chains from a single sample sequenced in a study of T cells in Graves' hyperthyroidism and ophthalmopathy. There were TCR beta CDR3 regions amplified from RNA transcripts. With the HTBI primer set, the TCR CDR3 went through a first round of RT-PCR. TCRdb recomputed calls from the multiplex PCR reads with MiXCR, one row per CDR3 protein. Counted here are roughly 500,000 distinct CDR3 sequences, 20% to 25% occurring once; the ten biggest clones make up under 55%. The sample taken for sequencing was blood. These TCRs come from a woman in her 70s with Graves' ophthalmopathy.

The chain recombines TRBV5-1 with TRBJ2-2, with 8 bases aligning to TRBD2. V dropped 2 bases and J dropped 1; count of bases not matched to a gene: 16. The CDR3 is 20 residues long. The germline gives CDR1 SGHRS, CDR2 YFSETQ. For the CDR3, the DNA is TGCGCCAGCAGCTTTTCTCGTCGGGAGGGCCAGTTCTGGAACACCGGGGAGCTGTTTTTT. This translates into CASSFSRREGQFWNTGELFF.

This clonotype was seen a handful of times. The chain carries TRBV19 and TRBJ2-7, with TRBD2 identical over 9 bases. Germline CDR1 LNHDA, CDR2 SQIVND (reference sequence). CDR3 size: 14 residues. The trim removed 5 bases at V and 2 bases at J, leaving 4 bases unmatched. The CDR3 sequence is CASSSSSGTYEQYF. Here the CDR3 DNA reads TGTGCCAGTAGTTCCTCTAGCGGGACCTACGAGCAGTACTTC.

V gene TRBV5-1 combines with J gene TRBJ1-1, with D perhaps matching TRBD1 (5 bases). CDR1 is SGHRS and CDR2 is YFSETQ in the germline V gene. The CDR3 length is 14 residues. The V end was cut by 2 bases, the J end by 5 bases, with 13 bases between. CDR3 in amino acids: CASSLSGKGTEAFF. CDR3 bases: TGCGCCAGCAGCTTATCAGGGAAGGGGACTGAAGCTTTCTTT.

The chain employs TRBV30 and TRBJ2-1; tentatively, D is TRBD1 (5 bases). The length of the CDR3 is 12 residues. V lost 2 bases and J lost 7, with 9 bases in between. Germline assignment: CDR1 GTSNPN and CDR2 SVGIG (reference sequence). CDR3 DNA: TGTGCCTGGAGTAGGGGAAGTAATGAGCAGTTCTTC. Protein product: CAWSRGSNEQFF.

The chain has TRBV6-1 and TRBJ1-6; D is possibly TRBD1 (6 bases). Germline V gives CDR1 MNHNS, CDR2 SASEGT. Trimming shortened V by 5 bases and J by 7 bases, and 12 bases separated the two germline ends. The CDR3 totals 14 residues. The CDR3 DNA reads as TGTGCCAGCAGTCACGTGGGGGCGAATTCACCCCTCCACTTT. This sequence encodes CASSHVGANSPLHF.

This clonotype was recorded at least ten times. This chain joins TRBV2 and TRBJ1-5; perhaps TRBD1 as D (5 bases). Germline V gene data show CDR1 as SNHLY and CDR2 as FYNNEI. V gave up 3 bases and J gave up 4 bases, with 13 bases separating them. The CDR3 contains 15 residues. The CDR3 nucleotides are TGTGCCAGCAGTGAGACTCCAGGGTCGAATCAGCCCCAGCATTTT. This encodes CASSETPGSNQPQHF.

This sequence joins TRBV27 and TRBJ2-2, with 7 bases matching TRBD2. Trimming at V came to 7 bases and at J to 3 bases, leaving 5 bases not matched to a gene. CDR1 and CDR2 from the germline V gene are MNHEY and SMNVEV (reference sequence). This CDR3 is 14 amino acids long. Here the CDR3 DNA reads TGTGCCAGCACTAGGGACTATGACACCGGGGAGCTGTTTTTT. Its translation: CASTRDYDTGELFF.

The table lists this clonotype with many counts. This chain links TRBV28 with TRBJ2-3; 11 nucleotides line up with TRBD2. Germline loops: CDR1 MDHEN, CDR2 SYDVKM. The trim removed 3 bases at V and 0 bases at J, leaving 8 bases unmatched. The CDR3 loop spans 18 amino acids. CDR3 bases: TGTGCCAGCAGTTTGATAGTGGGACTAGCGGTTAGCACAGATACGCAGTATTTT. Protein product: CASSLIVGLAVSTDTQYF.

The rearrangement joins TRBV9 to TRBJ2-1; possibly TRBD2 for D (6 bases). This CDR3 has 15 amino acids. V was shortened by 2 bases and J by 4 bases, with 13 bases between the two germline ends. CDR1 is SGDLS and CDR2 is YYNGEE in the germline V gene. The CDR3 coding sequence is TGTGCCAGCAGCGTGGGGGTAGCGGAGTACAATGAGCAGTTCTTC. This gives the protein CASSVGVAEYNEQFF.

CDR3 nucleotide sequence: TGTGCCAGTAGTATTTTACCCTCCCGAGGGGCCTACAATGAGCAGTTCTTC. As protein: CASSILPSRGAYNEQFF. This rearrangement joins TRBV19 to TRBJ2-1; D possibly matches TRBD1 or TRBD2 (5 bases each). The ends were cut back, 3 bases at V and 2 bases at J, with 17 bases in the middle. Germline V gene data show CDR1 as LNHDA and CDR2 as SQIVND (reference sequence). This CDR3 is 17 amino acids long.